What follows are 28 T cell receptor beta chains derived from one specimen sequenced in a study of cytomegalovirus exposure and HLA in healthy donors. The study ran its PCR with 60 Vbeta and 13 Jbeta primers. Produced via immunoSEQ multiplex PCR; TCRdb's table is partial and in-frame only. The repertoire holds about 140,000 clones, with 60% to 85% as singletons. Material for sequencing was PBMCs. Receptors originate from a middle-aged man in good health and CMV-seronegative.

The chain joins TRBV10-2 to TRBJ2-7; 7 nucleotides align to TRBD2. There are 15 residues in the CDR3. Germline values: CDR1 WSHSY, CDR2 SAAADI. V lost 3 bases and J lost 0; bases outside the gene matches: 5. The DNA for the CDR3 is TGCGCCAGCAGTGACGCTAGCGGTAGCTCCTACGAGCAGTACTTC. Translating gives CASSDASGSSYEQYF.

This chain connects TRBV6-5 to TRBJ2-1; TRBD2 is a possible D gene (6 bases). V lost 6 bases to trimming and J lost 0 bases, with 12 bases between them. The CDR3 loop spans 15 amino acids. Per germline, CDR1 MNHEY and CDR2 SVGAGI. The CDR3 coding sequence is TGTGCCAGCAGAATCGGGACTCCCTCCTACAATGAGCAGTTCTTC. Encoded protein: CASRIGTPSYNEQFF.

The chain joins TRBV6-1 to TRBJ2-7; no clear D. V lost 10 bases and J lost 0, with 16 bases in between. CDR1 is MNHNS, CDR2 SASEGT, per germline. The CDR3 consists of 14 residues. The DNA of the CDR3 is TGTGCCACGAGAGACACAGCTCCCTCCTACGAGCAGTACTTC. Translating gives CATRDTAPSYEQYF.

This chain links TRBV28 with TRBJ1-4; 10 bases match TRBD1. From germline, CDR1 is MDHEN and CDR2 SYDVKM. The CDR3 runs 16 residues. The junction had 6 bases not matched to a gene; V was cut back by 6 bases and J by 2 bases. The CDR3: CASRTGGSRTNEKLFF. CDR3 DNA sequence: TGTGCCAGCAGGACAGGGGGCTCAAGGACTAATGAAAAACTGTTTTTT.

The rearrangement joins TRBV19 to TRBJ2-3; TRBD1 matches at 8 bases. The CDR3 contains 16 residues. CDR1 is LNHDA and CDR2 is SQIVND in the germline V gene (reference sequence). J lost 3 bases, V lost 3 bases, and 8 bases had no gene match. The chain's CDR3 is CASSIRGQGRTDTQYF. CDR3 DNA sequence: TGTGCCAGTAGTATCAGAGGACAGGGACGGACAGATACGCAGTATTTT.

The chain has TRBV5-1 and TRBJ2-5; D might be TRBD2 (6 bases). The DNA end is a closer match to TRBJ2-7, so the J assignment may be wrong. Germline V gene data show CDR1 as SGHRS and CDR2 as YFSETQ. The CDR3 covers 16 residues. Written as DNA, the CDR3 is TGCGCCAGCAGCTTATCAGGAGGGGCGGGCGGGTACGAGCAGTACTTC. This sequence encodes CASSLSGGAGGYEQYF.

The genes are TRBV15 and TRBJ2-7, with 10 bases identical to TRBD1. The CDR3 has 15 amino acids. Losses at the gene ends were 5 bases for V and 4 bases for J; bases not matched to a gene: 8. Germline V gene sequence: CDR1 LNHNV, CDR2 YYDKDF (reference sequence). The DNA of the CDR3 is TGTGCCACCAGCCTCACGACAGGGGGCTTTTACGAGCAGTACTTC. Translation gives CATSLTTGGFYEQYF.

The J gene is TRBJ2-1, the V gene TRBV11-2; 8 positions agree with TRBD2. The CDR3 contains 16 residues. Trimming cost V 5 bases and J 5 bases; bases outside gene matches: 11. Germline V gene sequence: CDR1 SGHAT, CDR2 FQNNGV. The CDR3 protein is CASSRTGTSSDNEQFF. In nucleotides, the CDR3 is TGTGCCAGCAGCCGAACCGGGACTAGTTCTGACAATGAGCAGTTCTTC.

The chain is built from TRBV9 and TRBJ2-1; 13 positions agree with TRBD2. J lost 10 bases, V lost 0 bases, and 7 bases had no gene match. Germline lookup yields CDR1 SGDLS and CDR2 YYNGEE. This CDR3 region has 16 residues. The CDR3 is CASSVASGTSGIEQFF. In DNA form, the CDR3 reads TGTGCCAGCAGCGTAGCTTCCGGGACTAGCGGGATCGAGCAGTTCTTC.

The chain joins TRBV5-1 to TRBJ1-1; TRBD1 matches 9 bases. Looked up from germline, CDR1 is SGHRS and CDR2 is YFSETQ. This CDR3 has 17 amino acids. After removal of 0 bases from V and 5 bases from J, the junction contained 11 bases not matched to a gene. Written as DNA, the CDR3 is TGCGCCAGCAGCTTGGACTCCGGGACAGGGCTTTTGACTGAAGCTTTCTTT. The encoded protein is CASSLDSGTGLLTEAFF.

This clone was observed a handful of times. This chain connects TRBV7-3 to TRBJ2-2; D is unclear. This CDR3 region has 12 residues. The germline V and J ends were trimmed by 3 bases and 7 bases, with 6 bases remaining between them. Looked up from germline, CDR1 is SGHTA and CDR2 is FQGTGA. The CDR3 coding sequence is TGTGCCAGCAGCTTTCCCGGCGGGGAGCTGTTTTTT. Translated: CASSFPGGELFF.

The chain couples TRBV6-6 to TRBJ2-7; D may be TRBD1 (6 bases). V lost 10 bases, J lost 2 bases, and 15 bases lay in between. The CDR3 is 13 residues long. CDR1 MNHNY and CDR2 SVGAGI come from the germline V gene (reference sequence). The CDR3 nucleotides are TGTGCCACCTCACAGGGCCCCCCCTACGAGCAGTACTTC. Translation: CATSQGPPYEQYF.

The chain uses TRBV7-6 and TRBJ2-1; 11 bases map to TRBD2. This CDR3 region has 16 residues. The ends lost 1 base at V and 2 bases at J; junction bases unmatched: 1. Looked up from germline, CDR1 is SGHVS and CDR2 is FNYEAQ. The CDR3 is CASSLDSGRAYNEQFF. As DNA, the CDR3 is TGTGCCAGCAGCTTAGATAGCGGGAGGGCCTACAATGAGCAGTTCTTC.

The J gene is TRBJ2-5, the V gene TRBV9; TRBD1 might be the D (7 bases). The ends were cut back, 4 bases at V and 6 bases at J, with 22 bases in the middle. The CDR3 totals 16 residues. Germline CDR1 is SGDLS and CDR2 is YYNGEE. This CDR3 is CASSTPLDREEKTQYF. The DNA for the CDR3 is TGTGCCAGCAGCACCCCCCTCGACAGGGAGGAAAAGACCCAGTACTTC.

The rearrangement joins TRBV5-4 to TRBJ2-7, with 16 nucleotides matching TRBD2. V shed 5 bases and J 5 bases; nucleotides not matched to a gene: 7. This CDR3 is built from 16 residues. Per the germline V gene, CDR1 is SGHNT and CDR2 is YYREEE (reference sequence). This CDR3 reads CASRSGLAGGPHEQYF. In nucleotides, the CDR3 is TGTGCCAGCAGATCGGGACTAGCGGGAGGGCCTCACGAGCAGTACTTC.

CDR3: CASSISEGWSYF. DNA of the CDR3: TGTGCCAGTAGTATCTCGGAGGGCTGGTCCTACTTC. V and J are TRBV19 and TRBJ2-7; tentatively, D is TRBD2 (6 bases). The CDR3 is made up of 12 amino acids. Germline CDR1 is LNHDA and CDR2 is SQIVND (reference sequence). With 3 bases removed from V and 13 bases from J, the gap between germline ends came to 16 bases. Combining the CDR3 with reference TRBV19 and TRBJ2-7 gives the whole variable domain DGGITQSPKYLFRKEGQNVTLSCEQNLNHDAMYWYRQDPGQGLRLIYYSQIVNDFQKGDIAEGYSVSREKKESFPLTVTSAQKNPTAFYLCASSISEGWSYFGPGTRLTVT.

The rearrangement uses TRBV5-1 and TRBJ2-5, with TRBD1 matching over 7 bases. Germline lookup yields CDR1 SGHRS and CDR2 YFSETQ. Trimming at V came to 4 bases and at J to 1 base, leaving 10 bases not matched to a gene. This CDR3 contains 16 residues. The CDR3 is CASSAPKGQLQETQYF. CDR3 nucleotides: TGCGCCAGCAGCGCCCCAAAGGGACAGCTCCAAGAGACCCAGTACTTC.

This chain connects TRBV11-2 to TRBJ2-4, with 8 bases lining up with TRBD2. J lost 3 bases, V lost 5 bases, and 6 bases had no gene match. Germline V lookup: CDR1 SGHAT, CDR2 FQNNGV. There are 15 residues in the CDR3. CDR3 region: CASSTLTSDKNIQYF. CDR3 bases: TGTGCCAGCAGCACCCTGACTAGCGACAAAAACATTCAGTACTTC.

The table lists this clone with a few counts. The chain employs TRBV7-8 and TRBJ1-3; no reliable D call. This CDR3 spans 15 amino acids. CDR1 is SGHVS and CDR2 is FQNEAQ in the germline V gene. Trimming pared 2 bases from V and 1 base from J, leaving 9 bases between. CDR3 coding DNA: TGTGCCAGCAGCTTATTTGGCGGGTCTGGAAACACCATATATTTT. This encodes CASSLFGGSGNTIYF.

This clone was picked up one time. The chain recombines TRBV18 with TRBJ1-3; the D gene is possibly TRBD1 (6 bases). Germline V gene lookup returns CDR1 KGHSH and CDR2 LQKENI. Between the trimmed V and J ends, which lost 2 bases and 1 base, there was a span of 12 bases. CDR3 length: 16 residues. The CDR3 nucleotides read TGTGCCAGCTCACCAGGCATACAGGGATCTGGAAACACCATATATTTT. Translated, it gives CASSPGIQGSGNTIYF.

The chain recombines TRBV18 with TRBJ2-1; 10 bases are a match to TRBD1. From germline, CDR1 is KGHSH and CDR2 LQKENI. V dropped 3 bases and J dropped 5; count of bases not matched to a gene: 4. The CDR3 spans 15 residues. DNA for the CDR3: TGTGCCAGCTCACCGGCGGGACAGGGGAACAATGAGCAGTTCTTC. This encodes CASSPAGQGNNEQFF.

The CDR3 loop reads CASSETGWAETQYF. Here the CDR3 DNA reads TGTGCCAGCAGCGAGACAGGGTGGGCGGAGACCCAGTACTTC. The chain couples TRBV5-4 to TRBJ2-5, with TRBD1 matching 7 bases. The V segment lost 4 bases and the J segment 5 bases; nucleotides outside the gene matches: 8. Germline-derived CDR1 and CDR2 are SGHNT and YYREEE (reference sequence). The CDR3 consists of 14 residues. The complete variable domain, with remaining parts taken from reference TRBV5-4 and TRBJ2-5, reads ETGVTQSPTHLIKTRGQQVTLRCSSQSGHNTVSWYQQALGQGPQFIFQYYREEENGRGNFPPRFSGLQFPNYSSELNVNALELDDSALYLCASSETGWAETQYFGPGTRLLVL.

This clone was counted only a few times. This rearrangement joins TRBV29-1 to TRBJ1-1, with 8 bases lining up with TRBD1. The CDR3 extends over 13 amino acids. With 6 bases clipped from V and 0 bases from J, the junction kept 3 bases outside the gene matches. CDR1 SQVTM and CDR2 ANQGSEA come from the germline V gene. DNA for the CDR3: TGCAGCGTCCCGGACAGGGTGAACACTGAAGCTTTCTTT. Its translation: CSVPDRVNTEAFF.

The genes are TRBV28 and TRBJ2-1, with 7 nucleotides matching TRBD2. Germline V gene sequence: CDR1 MDHEN, CDR2 SYDVKM. The CDR3 sequence is 14 residues long. With 5 bases clipped from V and 5 bases from J, the junction kept 6 bases outside the gene matches. CDR3 nucleotides: TGTGCCAGCAGTCCTGGACTAGGTGACAATGAGCAGTTCTTC. This codes for CASSPGLGDNEQFF.

The J gene is TRBJ2-7, the V gene TRBV5-1; TRBD1 aligns across 11 bases. Germline CDR1 reads SGHRS; CDR2 reads YFSETQ. Trimming removed 6 bases from V and 7 bases from J; junction bases left unmatched: 9. The CDR3 runs to 14 residues. The CDR3 coding sequence is TGCGCCAGCAACCGAGGACAGGGGGCATGGGAGCAGTACTTC. It codes for CASNRGQGAWEQYF.

The gene calls are TRBV11-2 and TRBJ2-2, with 14 bases matching TRBD2. J was trimmed by 5 bases and V by 2 bases; bases with no gene match: 4. CDR1 and CDR2 from the germline V gene are SGHAT and FQNNGV. The CDR3 spans 17 residues. CDR3 region: CASSLMRLAGGTGELFF. Written as DNA, the CDR3 is TGTGCCAGCAGCTTAATGCGACTAGCGGGGGGGACCGGGGAGCTGTTTTTT.

The chain links TRBV5-6 to TRBJ2-3; 8 nucleotides line up with TRBD2. Germline lookup yields CDR1 SGHDT and CDR2 YYEEEE. V dropped 0 bases and J dropped 1; count of bases not matched to a gene: 7. CDR3 length: 17 residues. The CDR3 loop is CASSLVSGSPRTDTQYF. The CDR3 region has the DNA TGTGCCAGCAGCTTGGTGAGCGGGAGCCCCCGCACAGATACGCAGTATTTT.

The chain recombines TRBV30 with TRBJ2-5; 16 bases are shared with TRBD2. CDR3 length equals 20 residues. CDR1 GTSNPN and CDR2 SVGIG come from the germline V gene (reference sequence). V shed 2 bases and J 5 bases; nucleotides not matched to a gene: 17. The CDR3 nucleotides read TGTGCCTGGAGTCCCTTCCCGGGACTAGCGGGGGGGCCCTTTGAGGAGACCCAGTACTTC. This sequence encodes CAWSPFPGLAGGPFEETQYF.